A single sample is the source of the 30 T cell receptor beta chains below, sequenced in a study of breast tumors, draining lymph nodes, adjacent tissues. TCRdb called the multiplex PCR reads again in MiXCR, with one record for every CDR3 protein. The sample contains around 19,000 distinct CDR3 sequences, roughly 32% of which appear only once. The sample consisted of breast tumor tissue. Receptor source: a female donor with breast cancer. Some clones in this sample may be carry-over from other donors' samples.

This chain joins TRBV7-9 and TRBJ1-6; the D is unclear. The CDR3 extends over 11 amino acids. The V gene's germline CDR1 is SEHNR and CDR2 FQNEAQ (reference sequence). Trimming stripped 2 bases from V and 9 bases from J, with 2 bases between. CDR3 DNA: TGTGCCAGCAGCTTACGTTCACCCCTCCACTTT. Its protein is CASSLRSPLHF. The variable domain in full, with the rest retrieved from reference TRBV7-9 and TRBJ1-6, is DTGVSQNPRHKITKRGQNVTFRCDPISEHNRLYWYRQTLGQGPEFLTYFQNEAQLEKSRLLSDRFSAERPKGSFSTLEIQRTEQGDSAMYLCASSLRSPLHFGNGTRLTVT.

This clonotype is termed medium-sized. The gene calls are TRBV15 and TRBJ2-5; D remains unclear. V lost 3 bases to trimming and J lost 3 bases, with 11 bases between them. Germline V gives CDR1 LNHNV, CDR2 YYDKDF (reference sequence). The CDR3 has 14 amino acids. The CDR3 sequence is CATSRSRREETQYF. DNA of the CDR3: TGTGCCACCAGCAGGTCCAGAAGGGAAGAGACCCAGTACTTC.

A note on this clonotype: A read error may account for a junction end that differs from germline. V usage is TRBV10-3 and J usage is TRBJ2-1; D is unresolved. Germline CDR1 ENHRY, CDR2 SYGVKD. This CDR3 comprises 16 residues. DNA for the CDR3: TGTGCCGTCAGTGAGAACCGGCAGAGCTCCTGCAATGAGCAGTTCTTC. Its translation: CAVSENRQSSCNEQFF.

In its sample, this clonotype was seen many times. The gene calls are TRBV7-2 and TRBJ2-5, with D possibly being TRBD2 (5 bases). The CDR3 is 16 amino acids. Germline CDR1 and CDR2: SGHTA and FQGNSA. V lost 0 bases and J 2 bases, leaving 13 bases between the germline ends. The CDR3 is CASSLAGGLYQETQYF. In DNA, the CDR3 is TGTGCCAGCAGCTTAGCCGGCGGGTTGTATCAAGAGACCCAGTACTTC. The full variable domain, with the rest looked up from reference TRBV7-2 and TRBJ2-5, is GAGVSQSPSNKVTEKGKDVELRCDPISGHTALYWYRQSLGQGLEFLIYFQGNSAPDKSGLPSDRFSAERTGGSVSTLTIQRTQQEDSAVYLCASSLAGGLYQETQYFGPGTRLLVL.

This clonotype was found a few times. Possible read error: a much larger clone is one base away. The chain is built from TRBV18 and TRBJ2-5; the D is unclear. The CDR3 consists of 15 residues. V gave up 1 base and J gave up 2 bases, with 11 bases separating them. The germline gives CDR1 KGHSH, CDR2 LQKENI. CDR3 sequence (DNA): TGTGCCAGCTCACCACGGGTTGCCCGGCAAGAGACCCAGTACTTC. It encodes CASSPRVARQETQYF.

This clonotype has ten or more counts. V is TRBV20-1 and J is TRBJ1-2; the match to TRBD1 covers 7 bases. Losses at the gene ends were 5 bases for V and 4 bases for J; bases not matched to a gene: 10. The CDR3 consists of 14 residues. CDR1 is DFQATT, CDR2 SNEGSKA, per germline (reference sequence). The CDR3 region has the DNA TGCAGTGCTGGGGACAGCTCAACCCTCTATGGCTACACCTTC. Protein: CSAGDSSTLYGYTF.

This clonotype showed up many times. The germline gene is not matched at one end of the junction; a read error may be the cause. The chain has TRBV6-1 and TRBJ2-7, with TRBD2 matching over 9 bases. Looked up from germline, CDR1 is MNHNS and CDR2 is SASEGT. There are 14 residues in the CDR3. This chain's CDR3 is CASSEATGGVAGAF. Here the CDR3 DNA reads TGTGCCAGCAGTGAAGCAACGGGAGGAGTAGCGGGGGCGTTC.

This clonotype was counted at least ten times. V usage is TRBV27 and J usage is TRBJ2-7; D gene ambiguous. The V end was cut by 3 bases, the J end by 4 bases, with 4 bases between. CDR1 is MNHEY and CDR2 is SMNVEV in the germline V gene (reference sequence). This CDR3 has 11 amino acids. The CDR3 protein is CASSFGYEQYF. Written as DNA, the CDR3 is TGTGCCAGCAGTTTCGGGTACGAGCAGTACTTC.

V and J are TRBV6-5 and TRBJ2-7; 13 bases map to TRBD2. V shed 5 bases, J shed 5 bases, and the junction held 3 bases outside the gene matches. The germline V gene has CDR1 MNHEY and CDR2 SVGAGI. The CDR3 is 14 residues long. The CDR3 DNA sequence: TGTGCCAGCAGTCGACTAGCGGGAGGAGACGAGCAGTACTTC. Amino acid sequence: CASSRLAGGDEQYF.

This chain joins TRBV2 and TRBJ1-1; TRBD1 aligns across 10 bases. The CDR3 totals 13 residues. V dropped 9 bases and J dropped 1; count of bases not matched to a gene: 2. Germline CDR1 is SNHLY and CDR2 is FYNNEI. The CDR3 DNA sequence: TGTGCCAGGGGACAGGGGCGGAACACTGAAGCTTTCTTT. Translated, it gives CARGQGRNTEAFF.

This clonotype has a count of ten or more. This chain links TRBV30 with TRBJ2-7; unclear D gene. Trimming cost V 4 bases and J 3 bases, with 16 bases left between them. Germline V CDR1 and CDR2: GTSNPN, SVGIG (reference sequence). This CDR3 comprises 14 residues. CDR3 nucleotides: TGTGCCTGGACCTCGGGTTGGGCCGGCTACGAGCAGTACTTC. This encodes CAWTSGWAGYEQYF.

In its sample, this clonotype ranks as medium-sized. The chain recombines TRBV9 with TRBJ2-6; D ambiguous. Deletions cut 0 bases from V and 0 bases from J, with 7 bases between. CDR1 and CDR2 from the germline V gene are SGDLS and YYNGEE. The CDR3 extends over 16 amino acids. Written as DNA, the CDR3 is TGTGCCAGCAGCGTAGGTCACGGCTCTGGGGCCAACGTCCTGACTTTC. Its protein is CASSVGHGSGANVLTF.

This clonotype was recorded many times. This chain links TRBV12-3 or TRBV12-4 with TRBJ2-2; D may be TRBD1 (6 bases). The germline V and J ends were trimmed by 5 bases and 9 bases, with 16 bases remaining between them. There are 14 residues in the CDR3. The CDR3 region has the DNA TGTGCCAGCAGTCCAGAGGGGGATTCCCGGGAGCTGTTTTTT. It codes for CASSPEGDSRELFF.

This clonotype was found many times. The chain joins TRBV15 to TRBJ2-7; D is perhaps TRBD1 or TRBD2 (5 bases each). V was cut by 1 base and J by 6 bases, with 13 bases left in between. The CDR3 sequence is 14 residues long. The V gene's germline CDR1 is LNHNV and CDR2 YYDKDF (reference sequence). The CDR3 protein is CATSRGTIGTEQYF. DNA of the CDR3: TGTGCCACCAGCAGAGGGACCATCGGGACCGAGCAGTACTTC. The full variable domain, rest sourced from reference TRBV15 and TRBJ2-7, is DAMVIQNPRYQVTQFGKPVTLSCSQTLNHNVMYWYQQKSSQAPKLLFHYYDKDFNNEADTPDNFQSRRPNTSFCFLDIRSPGLGDTAMYLCATSRGTIGTEQYFGPGTRLTVT.

This clonotype was counted at least ten times. V usage is TRBV25-1 and J usage is TRBJ2-3; the D is unclear. The germline V gene has CDR1 MGHDK and CDR2 SYGVNS. The CDR3 is 13 amino acids. Trimming removed 6 bases from V and 2 bases from J, with 9 bases in between. The DNA of the CDR3 is TGTGCCAGCAGGGCAGCCCACACAGATACGCAGTATTTT. This sequence encodes CASRAAHTDTQYF.

This clonotype came up many times. The chain links TRBV11-2 to TRBJ2-1, with 7 bases lining up with TRBD1. The V gene's germline CDR1 is SGHAT and CDR2 FQNNGV. With 2 bases clipped from V and 7 bases from J, the junction kept 2 bases outside the gene matches. This CDR3 has 13 residues. Written as DNA, the CDR3 is TGTGCCAGCAGCTTACTACAGGGGAATGAGCAGTTCTTC. Amino acids: CASSLLQGNEQFF.

This clonotype was counted ten times or more. The CDR3 loop reads CASGLGGNTIYF. The CDR3 DNA sequence: TGTGCCAGCGGATTGGGTGGAAACACCATATATTTT. This chain joins TRBV6-2 or TRBV6-3 and TRBJ1-3, with D unresolved. The ends were cut back, 8 bases at V and 3 bases at J, with 8 bases in the middle. This CDR3 region has 12 residues. Per germline, CDR1 MNHEY and CDR2 SVGEGT.

The table lists this clonotype with many counts. At one of its ends the junction is not consistent with the germline gene, which may arise from a read error. The chain couples TRBV7-7 to TRBJ2-5; 8 bases match TRBD1. Germline V CDR1 and CDR2: SSHAT, FNYEAQ (reference sequence). The CDR3 consists of 15 residues. The CDR3 bases are TGTGCTAGCAGCTCAGGCAGGGGGCTGTTAGAGACCCAGTACTTC. This encodes CASSSGRGLLETQYF.

This clonotype came up many times. This chain links TRBV6-2 or TRBV6-3 with TRBJ2-3, with 12 nucleotides matching TRBD2. Germline-derived CDR1 and CDR2 are MNHEY and SVGEGT. This CDR3 is 14 amino acids long. After removal of 6 bases from V and 3 bases from J, the junction contained 1 base not matched to a gene. The CDR3 nucleotides are TGTGCCAGCAGCGGACTAGCGGGAACAGATACGCAGTATTTT. It yields the protein CASSGLAGTDTQYF.

Ten or more counts support this clonotype. The CDR3 DNA is TGTGCCAGCAGCCGAGTTAATTCCTACGAGCAGTACTTC. Translation gives CASSRVNSYEQYF. The J gene is TRBJ2-7, the V gene TRBV12-3 or TRBV12-4; D unclear. The ends were cut back, 6 bases at V and 1 base at J, with 10 bases in the middle. The CDR3 spans 13 residues.

Points on this clonotype: A much larger clone differs by one base, so this may be a read error. The chain has TRBV19 and TRBJ2-1, with 9 positions matching TRBD2. The CDR3 is 15 amino acids. Germline V gene lookup returns CDR1 LNHDA and CDR2 SQIVND (reference sequence). This chain's CDR3 is CASSTGLAPYNEQLF. The CDR3 DNA reads as TGTGCCAGTAGTACGGGACTAGCTCCTTACAATGAGCAGCTCTTC.

This chain links TRBV5-1 with TRBJ2-1; the match to TRBD1 covers 8 bases. There are 13 residues in the CDR3. Germline values: CDR1 SGHRS, CDR2 YFSETQ. Unmatched junction bases numbered 6, after V lost 7 bases and J lost 6 bases. The CDR3 sequence is CASVDREANEQFF. The CDR3 DNA reads TGCGCCAGCGTGGACAGGGAGGCCAATGAGCAGTTCTTC. The whole variable domain, filled in from reference TRBV5-1 and TRBJ2-1, reads KAGVTQTPRYLIKTRGQQVTLSCSPISGHRSVSWYQQTPGQGLQFLFEYFSETQRNKGNFPGRFSGRQFSNSRSEMNVSTLELGDSALYLCASVDREANEQFFGPGTRLTVL.

This clonotype was picked up many times. J is TRBJ2-7 and V is TRBV7-8; 10 positions agree with TRBD1. Trimming removed 4 bases from V and 3 bases from J; junction bases left unmatched: 15. Germline V CDR1 and CDR2: SGHVS, FQNEAQ. The CDR3 has 18 residues. The DNA of the CDR3 is TGTGCCAGCAGCTCCATGGGGTGGGACAGGGGTAAGGGCTACGAGCAGTACTTC. The encoded protein is CASSSMGWDRGKGYEQYF.

In its sample, this clonotype was seen many times. The V gene is TRBV9, the J gene TRBJ2-1; a possible D gene is TRBD1 (6 bases). CDR1 is SGDLS, CDR2 YYNGEE, per germline. The CDR3 is 15 amino acids. Trimming took off 3 bases at V and 0 bases at J, with 10 bases between the two ends. The CDR3 DNA sequence: TGTGCCAGCAGCGCCCAGGGGAACTCCTACAATGAGCAGTTCTTC. As protein: CASSAQGNSYNEQFF.

This clonotype showed up many times. The chain recombines TRBV30 with TRBJ1-2, with D maybe TRBD1 (5 bases). The CDR3 runs 14 residues. Deletions cut 2 bases from V and 4 bases from J, with 14 bases between. The germline V gene encodes CDR1 GTSNPN and CDR2 SVGIG (reference sequence). CDR3 sequence: CAWSTPDRLYGYTF. CDR3 in DNA: TGTGCCTGGAGTACTCCCGACAGACTCTATGGCTACACCTTC. Combining the CDR3 with reference TRBV30 and TRBJ1-2 gives the whole variable domain SQTIHQWPATLVQPVGSPLSLECTVEGTSNPNLYWYRQAAGRGLQLLFYSVGIGQISSEVPQNLSASRPQDRQFILSSKKLLLSDSGFYLCAWSTPDRLYGYTFGSGTRLTVV.

In this sample, this clonotype turned up many times. The chain combines TRBV20-1 with TRBJ2-7; 14 bases agree with TRBD2. Germline V CDR1 and CDR2: DFQATT, SNEGSKA (reference sequence). This CDR3 comprises 17 residues. The ends lost 3 bases at V and 6 bases at J; junction bases unmatched: 13. The CDR3 here is CSASDPGTSGSKGEQYF. The CDR3 DNA follows: TGCAGTGCTAGCGATCCCGGGACTAGCGGGAGTAAAGGCGAGCAGTACTTC.

This clonotype is medium-sized within its sample. The chain employs TRBV7-9 and TRBJ2-5; D could derive from TRBD1 or TRBD2 (5 bases each). CDR3 size: 15 residues. Germline values: CDR1 SEHNR, CDR2 FQNEAQ (reference sequence). Trimming left V 4 bases short and J 3 bases short, with 15 bases between. As DNA, the CDR3 is TGTGCCAGCAGCTCAGTAACCGGGACCGAAGAGACCCAGTACTTC. Amino acid sequence: CASSSVTGTEETQYF.

This clonotype was recorded at least ten times. The V gene is TRBV9, the J gene TRBJ2-1; either TRBD1 or TRBD2 may fit D (5 bases each). Germline CDR1 and CDR2: SGDLS and YYNGEE. Between the trimmed V and J ends, which lost 0 bases and 10 bases, there was a span of 17 bases. This CDR3 comprises 15 residues. CDR3 amino acids: CASSVDGGWDREQFF. CDR3 nucleotide sequence: TGTGCCAGCAGCGTAGATGGCGGGTGGGACCGGGAGCAGTTCTTC.

In regard to this clonotype: Sequence at one end of the junction differs from germline and may be a read error. The rearrangement joins TRBV6-5 to TRBJ1-6; a weak D match, TRBD1 (5 bases). Germline loops: CDR1 MNHEY, CDR2 SVGAGI. The CDR3 is 16 residues long. This chain's CDR3 is CASSYSAAGWNSLLHF. The CDR3 DNA is TGTGCCAGCAGTTACTCTGCCGCAGGGTGGAATTCACTCCTCCACTTT.

A word on this clonotype: A much larger clonotype is one base distant, so this may be a read error. This CDR3 is CACRSGLIETQYF. The CDR3 DNA follows: TGTGCCTGCAGGTCGGGACTGATAGAGACCCAGTACTTC. The rearrangement uses TRBV12-3 or TRBV12-4 and TRBJ2-5; possible D gene TRBD2, 6 bases. This CDR3 region has 13 residues.